These 26 T cell receptor beta chains came from one sample sequenced in a study of cytomegalovirus exposure and HLA in healthy donors. 60 Vbeta and 13 Jbeta primers were used in PCR. Here immunoSEQ multiplex PCR was the method, and the copy in TCRdb shows in-frame clones only, minus some. In the table there are roughly 200,000 clones, roughly 80% of which are singletons. Sequencing used PBMCs. The receptors were gathered from a boy aged 5-17 years in good health and CMV-seronegative.

The rearrangement joins TRBV14 to TRBJ1-1; TRBD1 agrees at 8 bases. The length of the CDR3 is 15 residues. V lost 4 bases to trimming and J lost 1 base; unmatched junction nucleotides: 5. The germline gives CDR1 SGHDN, CDR2 FVKESK. The CDR3 coding sequence is TGTGCCAGCAGCCCACGAGGACAGGGGAACACTGAAGCTTTCTTT. Translated, it gives CASSPRGQGNTEAFF. Using reference TRBV14 and TRBJ1-1 for the parts outside the CDR3, the full variable domain is EAGVTQFPSHSVIEKGQTVTLRCDPISGHDNLYWYRRVMGKEIKFLLHFVKESKQDESGMPNNRFLAERTGGTYSTLKVQPAELEDSGVYFCASSPRGQGNTEAFFGQGTRLTVV.

The chain couples TRBV19 to TRBJ1-2; no reliable D call. V lost 1 base and J lost 8, with 17 bases in between. CDR3 size: 15 residues. In germline, CDR1 is LNHDA, CDR2 SQIVND (reference sequence). CDR3 region: CASSIVAGLADGYTF. The CDR3 region has the DNA TGTGCCAGTAGTATAGTAGCCGGGTTAGCGGACGGCTACACCTTC.

Comments on this clone: The sample has other DNA sequences that encode this CDR3 too. This chain links TRBV27 with TRBJ1-1; D is uncertain. In germline, CDR1 is MNHEY, CDR2 SMNVEV (reference sequence). The CDR3 consists of 10 residues. V gave up 8 bases and J gave up 8 bases, with 9 bases separating them. CDR3 sequence (DNA): TGTGCCAGCGGTCTGGCCGAAGCTTTCTTT. Translating it yields CASGLAEAFF.

In the case of this clone: Within the sample, other DNA sequences also encode this same CDR3. This chain links TRBV19 with TRBJ2-2; D perhaps matches TRBD2 (5 bases). The CDR3 covers 14 residues. Trimming cost V 6 bases and J 0 bases, with 8 bases left between them. Germline lookup yields CDR1 LNHDA and CDR2 SQIVND (reference sequence). The CDR3 sequence: CASSRDSNTGELFF. DNA for the CDR3: TGTGCCAGTAGCCGGGATTCGAACACCGGGGAGCTGTTTTTT.

The chain couples TRBV7-9 to TRBJ1-2; no firm D call. Germline CDR1 is SEHNR and CDR2 is FQNEAQ (reference sequence). This CDR3 spans 14 amino acids. Trimming removed 5 bases from V and 6 bases from J, with 16 bases in between. The CDR3 DNA is TGTGCCAGCAGCCCTCCGGGAGGGATGGATGGCTACACCTTC. It specifies CASSPPGGMDGYTF. Combining the CDR3 with reference TRBV7-9 and TRBJ1-2 gives the whole variable domain DTGVSQNPRHKITKRGQNVTFRCDPISEHNRLYWYRQTLGQGPEFLTYFQNEAQLEKSRLLSDRFSAERPKGSFSTLEIQRTEQGDSAMYLCASSPPGGMDGYTFGSGTRLTVV.

This CDR3 reads CASSLTQQGIYGYTF. CDR3 DNA sequence: TGTGCCAGCAGCTTGACCCAACAGGGGATCTATGGCTACACCTTC. The chain couples TRBV5-6 to TRBJ1-2, with 7 bases fitting TRBD1. Germline-derived CDR1 and CDR2 are SGHDT and YYEEEE. The CDR3 is 15 amino acids. Germline trimming cut 1 base from V and 4 bases from J; bases unmatched to any gene: 7.

The chain links TRBV6-5 to TRBJ1-1; 10 positions agree with TRBD1. Per the germline V gene, CDR1 is MNHEY and CDR2 is SVGAGI. The CDR3 covers 14 residues. V shed 0 bases, J shed 13 bases, and the junction held 8 bases outside the gene matches. CDR3 nucleotides: TGTGCCAGCAGTTACTCGACAGGGGGCCTCAAGCTTTTCTTT. Translated, it gives CASSYSTGGLKLFF.

Written as DNA, the CDR3 is TGTGCCAGCAGATGCATACCCCGGACAGGGGACATGAACACCGGGGAGCTGTTTTTT. Amino acids: CASRCIPRTGDMNTGELFF. The V gene is TRBV7-9, the J gene TRBJ2-2, with 9 bases lining up with TRBD1. V trimming: 6 bases; J trimming: 1 base; junction bases outside the gene matches: 15. Germline CDR1 reads SEHNR; CDR2 reads FQNEAQ (reference sequence). This CDR3 spans 19 amino acids.

The V gene is TRBV25-1, the J gene TRBJ1-5; D perhaps matches TRBD1 (5 bases). CDR3 length: 11 residues. Germline V gene data show CDR1 as MGHDK and CDR2 as SYGVNS. V was trimmed by 6 bases and J by 10 bases, leaving 10 bases between them. CDR3 amino acids: CASRGTGPQHF. CDR3 nucleotides: TGTGCCAGCAGAGGAACAGGACCCCAGCATTTT.

This chain joins TRBV13 and TRBJ1-2; weak D call: TRBD1 (5 bases). With 5 bases removed from V and 3 bases from J, the gap between germline ends came to 16 bases. The germline CDR1 and CDR2 sequences are PRHDT and FYEKMQ (reference sequence). The CDR3 sequence is 15 residues long. For the CDR3, the DNA is TGTGCCAGCAGCCCCCCGCAAGGGGTTGACTATGGCTACACCTTC. It specifies CASSPPQGVDYGYTF.

The chain is built from TRBV19 and TRBJ2-5; 10 bases match TRBD2. CDR3 size: 14 residues. J was trimmed by 5 bases and V by 6 bases; bases with no gene match: 6. Germline loops: CDR1 LNHDA, CDR2 SQIVND (reference sequence). CDR3: CASRAGGPGETQYF. The DNA for the CDR3 is TGTGCCAGTAGAGCGGGAGGGCCAGGGGAGACCCAGTACTTC.

Note on this clone: Germline and junction disagree at one end, which may indicate a read error. The chain employs TRBV4-1 and TRBJ2-5; a possible D gene is TRBD1 (5 bases). The CDR3 loop spans 14 amino acids. Germline CDR1 MGHRA, CDR2 YSYEKL. The CDR3 loop is CASSQADSQEAQYF. The DNA of the CDR3 is TGCGCCAGCAGCCAGGCCGACAGCCAAGAGGCCCAGTACTTC.

CDR3 amino acids: CASSDRGQFREQYF. In DNA form, the CDR3 reads TGTGCCAGCAGTGATAGGGGACAATTCAGAGAGCAGTACTTC. The gene calls are TRBV6-1 and TRBJ2-7; D perhaps matches TRBD1 (6 bases). V was cut by 3 bases and J by 7 bases, with 16 bases left in between. The CDR3 covers 14 residues. Germline CDR1 MNHNS, CDR2 SASEGT.

The rearrangement joins TRBV7-3 to TRBJ2-7, with D possibly TRBD2 on 5 matching bases. Per germline, CDR1 SGHTA and CDR2 FQGTGA. This CDR3 is 14 amino acids long. V lost 3 bases and J 0 bases, leaving 9 bases between the germline ends. CDR3 in DNA: TGTGCCAGCAGCTTGGACTGGAGCTCCTACGAGCAGTACTTC. Protein: CASSLDWSSYEQYF.

As concerns this clone: This CDR3 is also generated by other DNA sequences in the sample. This chain uses TRBV9 with TRBJ1-1; tentative D call: TRBD1 (6 bases). The CDR3 is made up of 17 amino acids. The V and J ends lost 4 bases and 0 bases respectively, with 19 bases between them. In germline, CDR1 is SGDLS, CDR2 YYNGEE. The CDR3 DNA reads as TGTGCCAGCAGCTTAGGGCAGGGGCCCTTTCTGAACACTGAAGCTTTCTTT. Its translation: CASSLGQGPFLNTEAFF.

CDR3 nucleotide sequence: TGTGCCAGCAGCGTAGAGGCAGGGGAAACAGATACGCAGTATTTT. It specifies CASSVEAGETDTQYF. This chain uses TRBV9 with TRBJ2-3; the D gene is possibly TRBD1 (6 bases). CDR3 length: 15 residues. From germline, CDR1 is SGDLS and CDR2 YYNGEE. Trimming cost V 0 bases and J 3 bases, with 11 bases left between them. The full variable domain, in which reference TRBV9 and TRBJ2-3 provide the parts outside the CDR3, is DSGVTQTPKHLITATGQRVTLRCSPRSGDLSVYWYQQSLDQGLQFLIQYYNGEERAKGNILERFSAQQFPDLHSELNLSSLELGDSALYFCASSVEAGETDTQYFGPGTRLTVL.

This chain joins TRBV12-5 and TRBJ2-7; D perhaps matches TRBD1 (5 bases). Germline V gene lookup returns CDR1 LGHNT and CDR2 FRNRAP. This CDR3 spans 16 amino acids. The V and J ends lost 0 bases and 3 bases respectively, with 15 bases between them. The CDR3 nucleotides read TGTGCTAGTGGTTTGGTAGGGCAGGGAATATTCTACGAGCAGTACTTC. Encoded protein: CASGLVGQGIFYEQYF.

The rearrangement joins TRBV30 to TRBJ1-1; weak D call: TRBD1 (5 bases). Trimming pared 6 bases from V and 7 bases from J, leaving 12 bases between. Germline V lookup: CDR1 GTSNPN, CDR2 SVGIG (reference sequence). The CDR3 has 11 residues. The CDR3 region has the DNA TGTGCCTGCCAGTCGGGGGTTGAAGCTTTCTTT. Translated, it gives CACQSGVEAFF.

In nucleotides, the CDR3 is TGCGCCAGCAGCACGCGACAGGGTTTAAACACTGAAGCTTTCTTT. It encodes CASSTRQGLNTEAFF. This chain connects TRBV4-1 to TRBJ1-1; TRBD1 matches at 7 bases. After removal of 5 bases from V and 2 bases from J, the junction contained 8 bases not matched to a gene. The germline gives CDR1 MGHRA, CDR2 YSYEKL. The CDR3 length is 15 residues.

This clone was found a few times. V gene TRBV19 combines with J gene TRBJ2-2, with 8 bases identical to TRBD2. The V gene end was trimmed by 4 bases and the J gene end by 7 bases; junction bases not matched to a gene: 11. Looked up from germline, CDR1 is LNHDA and CDR2 is SQIVND (reference sequence). CDR3 length: 16 amino acids. The CDR3 region is CASSTSGSAYFGELFF. Written as DNA, the CDR3 is TGTGCCAGTAGTACAAGCGGGAGTGCGTATTTCGGGGAGCTGTTTTTT.

The CDR3 nucleotides read TGCAGCGTGGCCCGGGACAGGGGGACTGAAGCTTTCTTT. This codes for CSVARDRGTEAFF. The rearrangement uses TRBV29-1 and TRBJ1-1, with 11 bases lining up with TRBD1. CDR3 size: 13 residues. V gave up 6 bases and J gave up 5 bases; unmatched junction bases: 5. Germline CDR1 is SQVTM and CDR2 is ANQGSEA.

The chain combines TRBV2 with TRBJ1-3, with D unresolved. Germline values: CDR1 SNHLY, CDR2 FYNNEI. The CDR3 length is 16 residues. The V and J ends lost 3 bases and 4 bases respectively, with 16 bases between them. This CDR3 reads CASSERVVAEGNTIYF. CDR3 nucleotides: TGTGCCAGCAGTGAGAGGGTGGTAGCTGAAGGAAACACCATATATTTT.

The rearrangement joins TRBV10-3 to TRBJ1-1, with D perhaps matching TRBD1 (5 bases). Germline V CDR1 and CDR2: ENHRY, SYGVKD. This CDR3 region has 16 residues. V lost 4 bases to trimming and J lost 1 base, with 16 bases between them. The CDR3 nucleotides read TGTGCCATCAGTGTTTCGCCGAGCGGGGGGAACACTGAAGCTTTCTTT. Translating gives CAISVSPSGGNTEAFF.

V is TRBV11-3 and J is TRBJ2-2; a possible D gene is TRBD2 (5 bases). Germline V gives CDR1 SGHNT, CDR2 YENEEA. V was clipped by 1 base and J by 6 bases, with 9 bases between them. The CDR3 is 14 amino acids. The CDR3 DNA follows: TGTGCCAGCAGCTTAGGCCCGGGGTCCGGGGAGCTGTTTTTT. Translating gives CASSLGPGSGELFF.

The chain recombines TRBV13 with TRBJ2-5; TRBD2 agrees at 7 bases. This CDR3 spans 15 amino acids. Germline lookup yields CDR1 PRHDT and CDR2 FYEKMQ (reference sequence). J lost 5 bases, V lost 1 base, and 7 bases had no gene match. This chain's CDR3 is CASSLEVAGVETQYF. CDR3 sequence (DNA): TGTGCCAGCAGCTTAGAGGTCGCGGGAGTGGAGACCCAGTACTTC.

The CDR3 DNA sequence: TGTGCCAGCAGTCACAGGGGAGTAAGGGGCTACACCTTC. Amino acid sequence: CASSHRGVRGYTF. The V call is TRBV6-1, the J call TRBJ1-2, with 7 bases matching TRBD1. CDR3 length: 13 amino acids. J was trimmed by 8 bases and V by 5 bases; bases with no gene match: 8. Germline V lookup: CDR1 MNHNS, CDR2 SASEGT.